This TCR beta chain comes out of a study of cytomegalovirus exposure and HLA in healthy donors. Remarks on this clone: The antigen is unknown.

V dropped 4 bases and J dropped 0 bases, with 15 bases sitting between them. CDR3 length: 16 amino acids. CDR1 and CDR2 from the germline V gene are LGHNA and YNFKEQ. Regarding the study as a whole: Segments of the TCR beta V type were, in most cases, productive about 87% or about 30% of the time in an earlier analysis. Excluded: some indistinguishable V segments such as TRBV6-2 and TRBV6-3. Later findings reportedly placed an Asian-associated ancestry cluster below the approximately 620-donor mean for N-insertions. Across donors, most TCRs were seen rarely, yet some public ones were widespread.

Vbeta (60) and Jbeta (13) primers were used in the PCR. Data came from immunoSEQ multiplex PCR; TCRdb stores just in-frame clones and leaves some out. The sample lists some 130,000 clones; roughly 80% were seen once. The TCR sequence derives from a man in his late teens or twenties in good health and CMV-seronegative. The V call is TRBV4-2, the J call TRBJ2-5; D might be TRBD2 (6 bases). The sequenced material came from PBMCs. In DNA form, the CDR3 reads TGTGCCAGCAGCCCACGGGACTCTACCGACCAAGAGACCCAGTACTTC. Its protein is CASSPRDSTDQETQYF.